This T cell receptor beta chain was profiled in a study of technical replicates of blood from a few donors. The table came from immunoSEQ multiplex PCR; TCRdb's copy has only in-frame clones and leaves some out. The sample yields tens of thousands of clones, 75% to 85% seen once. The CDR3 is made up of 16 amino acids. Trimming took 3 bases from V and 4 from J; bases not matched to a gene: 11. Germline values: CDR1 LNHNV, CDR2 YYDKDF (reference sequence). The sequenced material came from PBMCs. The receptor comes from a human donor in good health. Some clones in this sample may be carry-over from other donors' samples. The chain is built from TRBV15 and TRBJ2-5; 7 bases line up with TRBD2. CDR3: CATSSSPAGPTETQYF. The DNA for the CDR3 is TGTGCCACCAGCAGTTCTCCAGCGGGGCCCACAGAGACCCAGTACTTC.